Each of the 11 T cell receptor beta chains below was sequenced from the same sample in a study of shared clonotypes between healthy human individuals. Produced via immunoSEQ multiplex PCR; TCRdb's table is partial and in-frame only. The table includes about 2 million clones, roughly 96% detected once. Input material: naive CD4+ T cells sorted from blood. Specified subset: CD45RA+ positively selected. These receptors originate from a man between 18 and 29 years old in good health.

This clone occurred once. This chain links TRBV6-6 with TRBJ2-7; possibly TRBD2 for D (5 bases). The CDR3 has 14 residues. V gave up 4 bases and J gave up 5 bases, with 15 bases separating them. CDR1 and CDR2 from the germline V gene are MNHNY and SVGAGI (reference sequence). CDR3 amino acids: CASSSDGELNEQYF. The CDR3, as DNA: TGTGCCAGCAGTTCGGACGGGGAATTAAACGAGCAGTACTTC.

This clone was counted a single time. This chain uses TRBV2 with TRBJ1-1; possibly TRBD1 for D (5 bases). The CDR3 is made up of 13 amino acids. V lost 6 bases, J lost 6 bases, and 14 bases lay in between. Per the germline V gene, CDR1 is SNHLY and CDR2 is FYNNEI. The CDR3 loop is CASRLGGTSEAFF. The CDR3 bases are TGTGCCAGCAGGTTGGGAGGGACCTCTGAAGCTTTCTTT. The variable domain in full, with the rest retrieved from reference TRBV2 and TRBJ1-1, is EPEVTQTPSHQVTQMGQEVILRCVPISNHLYFYWYRQILGQKVEFLVSFYNNEISEKSEIFDDQFSVERPDGSNFTLKIRSTKLEDSAMYFCASRLGGTSEAFFGQGTRLTVV.

CDR3 DNA sequence: TGTGCCAGCTCACAAACCCCCGGCGAGACGCAGTATTTT. This encodes CASSQTPGETQYF. This chain connects TRBV18 to TRBJ2-3; D is uncertain. Deletions cut 4 bases from V and 9 bases from J, with 14 bases between. Germline V gene lookup returns CDR1 KGHSH and CDR2 LQKENI. There are 13 residues in the CDR3.

The sample holds one count of this clone. The chain recombines TRBV6-1 with TRBJ1-5; 9 positions match TRBD1. Germline CDR1 is MNHNS and CDR2 is SASEGT. The CDR3 has 14 residues. Losses at the gene ends were 6 bases for V and 4 bases for J; bases not matched to a gene: 4. CDR3 bases: TGTGCCAGCAGGGGGGACAGGGATAATCAGCCCCAGCATTTT. Translating gives CASRGDRDNQPQHF.

This chain connects TRBV7-9 to TRBJ1-2; 9 positions match TRBD1. The CDR3 contains 15 residues. Germline values: CDR1 SEHNR, CDR2 FQNEAQ (reference sequence). V shed 4 bases, J shed 3 bases, and the junction held 6 bases outside the gene matches. The CDR3 nucleotides read TGTGCCAGCAGCTCCACAGGGGGCGCCGACTATGGCTACACCTTC. It codes for CASSSTGGADYGYTF. Complete variable domain (other parts from reference TRBV7-9 and TRBJ1-2): DTGVSQNPRHKITKRGQNVTFRCDPISEHNRLYWYRQTLGQGPEFLTYFQNEAQLEKSRLLSDRFSAERPKGSFSTLEIQRTEQGDSAMYLCASSSTGGADYGYTFGSGTRLTVV.

This chain joins TRBV13 and TRBJ2-1; D gene uncertain. The V end lost 5 bases, the J end lost 6 bases, and 8 bases lay between the germline ends. Germline V CDR1 and CDR2: PRHDT, FYEKMQ (reference sequence). CDR3 size: 12 residues. In DNA, the CDR3 is TGTGCCAGCAGCCGCCTTCGCAATGAGCAGTTCTTC. As protein: CASSRLRNEQFF.

The chain joins TRBV2 to TRBJ2-1; weak D call: TRBD2 (5 bases). CDR3 length: 16 amino acids. Per the germline V gene, CDR1 is SNHLY and CDR2 is FYNNEI. The V gene lost 7 bases and the J gene lost 8 bases, with 24 bases spanning the gap. CDR3 loop: CASTEERRAGGDEQFF. The CDR3 nucleotides are TGTGCCAGCACCGAGGAGAGGAGAGCCGGAGGCGATGAGCAGTTCTTC.

Of note for this clone: The same CDR3 also results from other DNA sequences found in this sample. The chain couples TRBV30 to TRBJ1-5; D is perhaps TRBD1 (6 bases). V gave up 5 bases and J gave up 4 bases, with 9 bases separating them. CDR1 and CDR2 (germline): GTSNPN, SVGIG (reference sequence). The CDR3 consists of 12 residues. CDR3 residues: CAWGTPNQPQHF. CDR3 nucleotide sequence: TGTGCCTGGGGGACACCAAATCAGCCCCAGCATTTT.

A word on this clone: The same CDR3 arises from other DNA sequences in this sample as well. The chain combines TRBV9 with TRBJ2-1; weak D call: TRBD2 (6 bases). The V gene's germline CDR1 is SGDLS and CDR2 YYNGEE. This CDR3 is built from 15 residues. Trimming stripped 0 bases from V and 1 base from J, with 8 bases between. CDR3 region: CASSVGGTSYNEQFF. For the CDR3, the DNA is TGTGCCAGCAGCGTAGGAGGGACTTCCTACAATGAGCAGTTCTTC.

The chain recombines TRBV6-6 with TRBJ2-5; perhaps TRBD1 as D (5 bases). The germline gives CDR1 MNHNY, CDR2 SVGAGI (reference sequence). CDR3 length equals 15 residues. The V end lost 5 bases, the J end lost 3 bases, and 16 bases lay between the germline ends. The CDR3 region has the DNA TGTGCCAGCAGTCGTACGCTGACAGAAAAAGAGACCCAGTACTTC. This codes for CASSRTLTEKETQYF.

In the case of this clone: The sample carries other DNA sequences with the same CDR3. The J gene is TRBJ1-1, the V gene TRBV28, with a weak D call TRBD1 (5 bases). The CDR3 consists of 13 residues. Trimming removed 8 bases at V and 1 base at J, with 11 bases between. Germline CDR1 reads MDHEN; CDR2 reads SYDVKM. The CDR3 region is CASSSGQNTEAFF. In DNA form, the CDR3 reads TGTGCCAGCTCATCAGGACAGAACACTGAAGCTTTCTTT.